This TCR beta chain was identified in a study of blood T cell repertoires in COVID-19. TCRdb's copy holds only in-frame clones and misses some; the assay was immunoSEQ multiplex PCR. The data show 35,000 to 50,000 clones, 82% seen once. The sequence was obtained from a woman between 70 and 85 years old with acute or convalescent COVID-19. What was sequenced was peripheral blood.

The CDR3 DNA sequence: TGTGCCAGCAGCTTAAAAAGGGGAGAAAAACTGTTTTTT. Residues: CASSLKRGEKLFF. The genes are TRBV7-2 and TRBJ1-4; D possibly corresponds to TRBD1 (5 bases). The CDR3 totals 13 residues. Germline CDR1 is SGHTA and CDR2 is FQGNSA. V lost 2 bases, J lost 8 bases, and 9 bases lay in between.